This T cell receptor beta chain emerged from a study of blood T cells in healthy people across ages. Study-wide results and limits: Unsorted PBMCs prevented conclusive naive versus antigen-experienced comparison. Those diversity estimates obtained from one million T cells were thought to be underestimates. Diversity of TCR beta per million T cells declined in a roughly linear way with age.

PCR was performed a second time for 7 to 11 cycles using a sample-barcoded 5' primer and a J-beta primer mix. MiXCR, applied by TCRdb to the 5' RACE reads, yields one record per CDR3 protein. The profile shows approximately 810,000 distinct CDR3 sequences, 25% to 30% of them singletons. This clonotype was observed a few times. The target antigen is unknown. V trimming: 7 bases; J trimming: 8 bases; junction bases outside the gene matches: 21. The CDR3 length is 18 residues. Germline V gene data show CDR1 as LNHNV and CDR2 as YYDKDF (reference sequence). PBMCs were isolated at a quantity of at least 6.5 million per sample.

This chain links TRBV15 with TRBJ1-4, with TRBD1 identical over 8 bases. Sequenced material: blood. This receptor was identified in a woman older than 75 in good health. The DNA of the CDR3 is TGTGCCACCAACAGGCCGGACAGGGCGATTGGAGAGGGAGAAAAACTGTTTTTT. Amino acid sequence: CATNRPDRAIGEGEKLFF.